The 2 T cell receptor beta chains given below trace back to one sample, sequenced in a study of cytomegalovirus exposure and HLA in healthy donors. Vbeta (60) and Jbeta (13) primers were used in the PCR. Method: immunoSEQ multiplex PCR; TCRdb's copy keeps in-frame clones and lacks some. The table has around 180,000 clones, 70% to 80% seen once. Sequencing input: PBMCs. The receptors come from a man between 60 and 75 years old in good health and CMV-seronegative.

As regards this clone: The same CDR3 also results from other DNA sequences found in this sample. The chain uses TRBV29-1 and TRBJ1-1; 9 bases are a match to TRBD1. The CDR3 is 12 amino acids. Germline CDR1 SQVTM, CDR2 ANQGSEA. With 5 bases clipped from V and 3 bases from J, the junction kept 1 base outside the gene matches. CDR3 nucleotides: TGCAGCGTTAGGACAGGGGACACTGAAGCTTTCTTT. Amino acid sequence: CSVRTGDTEAFF.

The CDR3 here is CAISELSGQNNEQFF. In nucleotides, the CDR3 is TGTGCCATCAGTGAGCTGTCGGGACAAAACAATGAGCAGTTCTTC. The V and J genes are TRBV10-3 and TRBJ2-1, with a weak D call TRBD1 (6 bases). Germline CDR1 reads ENHRY; CDR2 reads SYGVKD. The V gene lost 2 bases and the J gene lost 5 bases, with 13 bases spanning the gap. The CDR3 totals 15 residues.